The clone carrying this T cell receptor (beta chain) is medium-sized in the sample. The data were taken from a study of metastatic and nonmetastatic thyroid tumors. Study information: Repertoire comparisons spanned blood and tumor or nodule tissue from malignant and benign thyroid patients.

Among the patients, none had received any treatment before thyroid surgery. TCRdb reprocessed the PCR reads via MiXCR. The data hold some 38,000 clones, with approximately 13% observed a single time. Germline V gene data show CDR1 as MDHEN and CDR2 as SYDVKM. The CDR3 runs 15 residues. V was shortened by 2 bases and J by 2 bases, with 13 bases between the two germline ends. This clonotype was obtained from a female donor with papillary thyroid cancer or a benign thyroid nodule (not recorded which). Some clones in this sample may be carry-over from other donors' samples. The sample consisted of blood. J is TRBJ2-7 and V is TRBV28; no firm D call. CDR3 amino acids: CASSLAPGLPYEQYF. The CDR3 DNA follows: TGTGCCAGCAGTTTAGCCCCCGGGCTTCCCTACGAGCAGTACTTC.